Each of the 7 T cell receptor beta chains below was sequenced from the same sample in a study of cytomegalovirus exposure and HLA in healthy donors. The PCR contained 60 Vbeta and 13 Jbeta primers. Libraries were prepared by immunoSEQ multiplex PCR; TCRdb keeps only in-frame clonotypes and omits some of them. The repertoire holds roughly 220,000 clones, with approximately 70% as singletons. Sequenced input: PBMCs. The receptor source for this set is a man aged 35 to 55 in good health and CMV-seropositive.

This clone was observed a few times. The gene calls are TRBV19 and TRBJ2-1; no clear D gene. The CDR3 is 11 residues long. Trimming left V 5 bases short and J 6 bases short, with 5 bases between. Germline V gene data show CDR1 as LNHDA and CDR2 as SQIVND (reference sequence). This CDR3 is CASSLLNEQFF. The CDR3 bases are TGTGCCAGTAGTTTACTCAATGAGCAGTTCTTC.

This clone was seen more than once but under ten times. V gene TRBV6-5 combines with J gene TRBJ2-7; perhaps TRBD1 as D (6 bases). The CDR3 loop spans 13 amino acids. Germline assignment: CDR1 MNHEY and CDR2 SVGAGI. Trimming stripped 0 bases from V and 7 bases from J, with 10 bases between. The CDR3 sequence: CASSYSGAGEQYF. The CDR3 coding sequence is TGTGCCAGCAGTTACTCGGGGGCAGGGGAGCAGTACTTC.

The V and J genes are TRBV27 and TRBJ2-7; 7 nucleotides line up with TRBD1. Germline CDR1 and CDR2: MNHEY and SMNVEV (reference sequence). The CDR3 length is 13 residues. Trimming removed 8 bases from V and 6 bases from J; junction bases left unmatched: 10. The DNA for the CDR3 is TGTGCCAGCCGGGACAGTTATCTGCTCGAGCAGTACTTC. Its protein product is CASRDSYLLEQYF.

The chain carries TRBV5-4 and TRBJ1-2, with 7 bases fitting TRBD1. V shed 3 bases, J shed 8 bases, and the junction held 7 bases outside the gene matches. CDR3 length: 13 residues. CDR1 and CDR2 (germline): SGHNT, YYREEE (reference sequence). The CDR3 bases are TGTGCCAGCAGCTCCAAGGGGGCGGGCGGCTACACCTTC. This sequence encodes CASSSKGAGGYTF.

The chain combines TRBV7-3 with TRBJ2-7; 7 bases are shared with TRBD1. Germline CDR1 is SGHTA and CDR2 is FQGTGA. The CDR3 consists of 14 residues. Trimming cost V 5 bases and J 4 bases; bases outside gene matches: 8. CDR3 nucleotides: TGTGCCAGCAGCAAGGGGGCAGGGGGTTACGAGCAGTACTTC. Its protein product is CASSKGAGGYEQYF.

The chain employs TRBV7-7 and TRBJ2-5; 8 bases fit TRBD1. This CDR3 region has 16 residues. Germline CDR1 is SSHAT and CDR2 is FNYEAQ (reference sequence). With 5 bases clipped from V and 5 bases from J, the junction kept 13 bases outside the gene matches. The CDR3 spells CASSPNRGQGWETQYF. DNA of the CDR3: TGTGCCAGCAGCCCAAATCGAGGACAGGGCTGGGAGACCCAGTACTTC.

V usage is TRBV5-4 and J usage is TRBJ1-3; TRBD1 matches at 8 bases. The germline gives CDR1 SGHNT, CDR2 YYREEE (reference sequence). V lost 0 bases and J lost 2; bases outside the gene matches: 4. The CDR3 consists of 16 residues. The CDR3 sequence: CASSLEGQAPGNTIYF. The CDR3 region has the DNA TGTGCCAGCAGCTTGGAGGGACAGGCCCCTGGAAACACCATATATTTT.